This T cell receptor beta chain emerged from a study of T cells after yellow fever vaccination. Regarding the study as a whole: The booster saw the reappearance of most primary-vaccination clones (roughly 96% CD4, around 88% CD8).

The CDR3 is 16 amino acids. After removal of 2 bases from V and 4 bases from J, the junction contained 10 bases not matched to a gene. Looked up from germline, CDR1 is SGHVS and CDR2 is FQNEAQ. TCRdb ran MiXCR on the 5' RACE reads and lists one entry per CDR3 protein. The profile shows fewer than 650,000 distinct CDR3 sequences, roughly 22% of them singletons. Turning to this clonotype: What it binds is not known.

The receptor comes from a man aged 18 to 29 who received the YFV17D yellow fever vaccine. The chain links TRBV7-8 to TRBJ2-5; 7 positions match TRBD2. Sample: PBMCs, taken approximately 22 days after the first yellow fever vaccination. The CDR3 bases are TGTGCCAGCAGCTTATTCGGCAGGGAGGGGAGAGAGACCCAGTACTTC. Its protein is CASSLFGREGRETQYF.